The rows below give T cell receptor beta chains drawn from one sample of a study of T cells after posttransplantation cyclophosphamide. Only in-frame clones appear in the TCRdb table, and some are missing; sequencing was by immunoSEQ multiplex PCR. This sample has some 10,000 clones; around 90% occur once, and the top ten carry around 3.6%. Sequences were derived from PBMCs, sampled after allogeneic stem cell transplant with posttransplant cyclophosphamide. These receptors all come from a female patient in her 30s who received an allogeneic stem cell transplant from an unrelated donor, was CMV-positive, and had no GVHD. Part of the T cell pool may stem from the graft donor. Each CDR3 is given with its conserved first and last residue. The D gene is left open where the match is weak. Clone size is stated in some rows and not others, as once, few, many or a class when expanded.

clone size,D gene,J gene,V gene,CDR3 protein,CDR3 DNA
.,TRBD1,TRBJ2-1,TRBV25-1,CASSELDRESGQFF,TGTGCCAGCAGTGAATTGGACAGGGAGTCGGGGCAGTTCTTC
.,.,TRBJ2-7,TRBV19,CASSSRIAPYEQYF,TGTGCCAGTAGTTCCCGGATAGCGCCCTACGAGCAGTACTTC
.,.,TRBJ2-3,TRBV5-1,CASSVSPDTQYF,TGCGCCAGCAGCGTCTCTCCAGATACGCAGTATTTT
.,.,TRBJ2-1,TRBV11-3,CASSLGGPQVVEQFF,TGTGCCAGCAGCCTGGGGGGGCCCCAGGTAGTAGAGCAGTTCTTC
.,.,TRBJ2-7,TRBV27,CASQGQGGYEQYF,TGTGCCAGCCAAGGGCAGGGAGGCTACGAGCAGTACTTC
few,TRBD1,TRBJ2-7,TRBV7-6,CASSSSPGQGGGVYEQYF,TGTGCCAGCAGCTCCTCCCCGGGACAGGGGGGGGGTGTGTACGAGCAGTACTTC
once,.,TRBJ1-3,TRBV7-2,CASSPGGAWVTIYF,TGTGCCAGCAGCCCCGGAGGGGCCTGGGTCACCATATATTTT
.,.,TRBJ2-1,TRBV9,CASSVLTGSGRQFF,TGTGCCAGCAGCGTACTAACCGGATCGGGGAGGCAGTTCTTC
.,.,TRBJ2-7,TRBV18,CASSTGREVGQYF,TGTGCCAGCTCAACGGGGAGAGAGGTGGGGCAGTACTTC
.,TRBD2,TRBJ2-2,TRBV18,CASSPSGPGGAGELFF,TGTGCCAGCTCACCATCGGGCCCGGGGGGAGCCGGGGAGCTGTTTTTT
.,TRBD1,TRBJ2-3,TRBV10-3,CAIRATDRGGTDTQYF,TGTGCCATCAGGGCCACCGACAGGGGCGGGACAGATACGCAGTATTTT
.,.,TRBJ1-1,TRBV5-1,CASKLGGMEAFF,TGCGCCAGCAAACTTGGGGGCATGGAAGCTTTCTTT
.,.,TRBJ1-1,TRBV9,CASSVGGSTMNTEAFF,TGTGCCAGCAGCGTAGGAGGCAGCACAATGAACACTGAAGCTTTCTTT
few,.,TRBJ2-5,TRBV5-1,CASSLGGVQETQYF,TGCGCCAGCAGCCTAGGGGGGGTCCAAGAGACCCAGTACTTC
.,TRBD2,TRBJ2-7,TRBV10-3,CAISESGTSGYEQYF,TGTGCCATCAGTGAGTCAGGGACTAGCGGTTACGAGCAGTACTTC
.,.,TRBJ2-3,TRBV5-8,CASSPSVGASHADTQYF,TGTGCCAGCAGCCCTTCGGTCGGTGCCTCCCATGCAGATACGCAGTATTTT
.,TRBD1,TRBJ2-5,TRBV6-1,CASSEWGQADVQYF,TGTGCCAGCAGTGAATGGGGACAGGCCGATGTCCAGTACTTC